This record concerns one TCR beta chain sequence. The sample originates from a study of shared clonotypes between healthy human individuals. Study background: Per donor, three plates held CD4 naive cells, three held CD4 memory, two held CD8 naive and one held CD8 memory.

Positive CCR7 selection of CD45RO-negative cells yielded the naive CD8 cells, and terminally differentiated effector memory CD45RA+ cells were excluded. The CDR3 extends over 16 amino acids. The V end lost 2 bases, the J end lost 5 bases, and 19 bases lay between the germline ends. Germline CDR1 SGDLS, CDR2 YYNGEE. Researchers ran the assay at a deep level. Sequenced by immunoSEQ multiplex PCR; TCRdb stores in-frame clones only, minus some. The sample carries around 1,900,000 clones, approximately 92% recorded once. The TCR originated in a man aged 18-30 years in good health. Some clones in this sample may be carry-over from other donors' samples. Sequencing was done on a sample of naive CD8+ T cells from PBMCs. The chain combines TRBV9 with TRBJ2-5, with D tentatively TRBD1 or TRBD2 (5 bases each). CDR3 in amino acids: CASSVGAGPSRETQYF. The CDR3 DNA sequence: TGTGCCAGCAGCGTCGGGGCCGGACCTTCTAGGGAGACCCAGTACTTC.